Listed here is a single T cell receptor (beta chain). This sample stems from a study of technical replicates of blood from a few donors. Profiling relied on immunoSEQ multiplex PCR, and the TCRdb table lists in-frame clones only, not all of them. This sample carries more than 75,000 clones, roughly 85% of them seen once, and the ten largest clones take about 5.1%. CDR3 length: 15 residues. After removal of 5 bases from V and 1 base from J, the junction contained 5 bases not matched to a gene. Per germline, CDR1 SGHTA and CDR2 FQGNSA. This TCR came from a human donor in good health. Some clones in this sample may be carry-over from other donors' samples. The gene calls are TRBV7-2 and TRBJ1-1; 9 bases are a match to TRBD1. Sequencing input: PBMCs. This CDR3 is CASSKGTGSNTEAFF. The CDR3 bases are TGTGCCAGCAGCAAAGGGACAGGGTCGAACACTGAAGCTTTCTTT.